What follows is one T cell receptor beta chain and its context. Within the sample, other DNA sequences also encode this same CDR3. This record belongs to a study of blood T cell repertoires in COVID-19. CDR1 SGHTA and CDR2 FQGNSA come from the germline V gene. The CDR3 totals 14 residues. Trimming cost V 3 bases and J 2 bases; bases outside gene matches: 2. This table comes from immunoSEQ multiplex PCR, and its TCRdb copy is limited to in-frame clones, with some not included. The data contain just under 90,000 clones, more than 70% of them singletons. Sequencing was done on a sample of peripheral blood. The chain couples TRBV7-2 to TRBJ2-5, with 8 positions matching TRBD2. This TCR was sampled from a woman older than 75 with acute or convalescent COVID-19. The CDR3 sequence is CASSFQRGQETQYF. The CDR3 nucleotides are TGTGCCAGCAGCTTCCAGCGGGGGCAAGAGACCCAGTACTTC. Based on the CDR3 plus reference TRBV7-2 and TRBJ2-5, the full variable domain is GAGVSQSPSNKVTEKGKDVELRCDPISGHTALYWYRQSLGQGLEFLIYFQGNSAPDKSGLPSDRFSAERTGGSVSTLTIQRTQQEDSAVYLCASSFQRGQETQYFGPGTRLLVL.